One T cell receptor (beta chain) is described in this entry. The CDR3 is made up of 14 amino acids. The V and J ends lost 6 bases and 4 bases, in that order; junction bases with no gene match: 8. Germline CDR1 MNHEY, CDR2 SVGAGI. The data originate from a study of follicular helper T cells after annual influenza vaccination. As to time point: 2013-2014 season, 7 days after vaccination. Subjects lived in the community and lacked influenza vaccine within the prior 6 months. Donors with HIV/AIDS, active malignancy, immunomodulators or active illness were excluded. Clones were read by immunoSEQ multiplex PCR, and TCRdb kept only the in-frame ones, dropping some. Among some 8,300 clones listed, 75% to 85% were seen once.

This sequence joins TRBV6-5 and TRBJ1-1, with 7 bases identical to TRBD1. Sequences were derived from CXCR5+ CD38- circulating T follicular helper cells from blood, sampled 7 days after influenza vaccination. The subset denotes: circulating Tfh, non-naive CD4+CXCR5+PD-1+ (ICOS+CD38+ or ICOS-CD38-). The sequence was collected from an adult who received the influenza vaccine. The CDR3: CASRDLRGGTEAFF. Written as DNA, the CDR3 is TGTGCCAGCAGGGATCTCAGGGGGGGCACTGAAGCTTTCTTT.